Listed here are 9 T cell receptor beta chains from one sample, sequenced in a study of blood T cell repertoires in COVID-19. Using immunoSEQ multiplex PCR, the repertoire was profiled, and TCRdb retains in-frame clones only, with some absent. The repertoire holds 15,000 or so clones, with around 87% as singletons. The sample comprised peripheral blood. Receptors were obtained from a middle-aged man with active COVID-19.

The chain recombines TRBV6-5 with TRBJ2-2; D gene ambiguous. This CDR3 spans 13 amino acids. The ends were cut back, 6 bases at V and 6 bases at J, with 11 bases in the middle. Germline values: CDR1 MNHEY, CDR2 SVGAGI. The DNA of the CDR3 is TGTGCCAGCAGAGCACCTACCCCCGGGGAGCTGTTTTTT. Amino acid sequence: CASRAPTPGELFF.

The chain carries TRBV18 and TRBJ1-1, with 8 bases lining up with TRBD1. This CDR3 is built from 13 residues. Trimming cost V 3 bases and J 3 bases; bases outside gene matches: 0. In germline, CDR1 is KGHSH, CDR2 LQKENI. CDR3 loop: CASSPTGDTEAFF. DNA for the CDR3: TGTGCCAGCTCACCGACAGGGGACACTGAAGCTTTCTTT.

The chain is built from TRBV28 and TRBJ1-2; D not certain. V dropped 8 bases and J dropped 0 bases, with 19 bases sitting between them. The CDR3 length is 16 residues. Germline loops: CDR1 MDHEN, CDR2 SYDVKM. This chain's CDR3 is CASRSERRSPNYGYTF. CDR3 DNA sequence: TGTGCCAGCCGAAGTGAAAGACGGAGCCCTAACTATGGCTACACCTTC.

This clone was found once. This chain uses TRBV29-1 with TRBJ2-3; TRBD2 aligns across 10 bases. Germline values: CDR1 SQVTM, CDR2 ANQGSEA. This CDR3 has 14 amino acids. V shed 7 bases, J shed 4 bases, and the junction held 8 bases outside the gene matches. This chain's CDR3 is CSGRPGLASDTQYF. The CDR3 DNA reads TGCAGCGGGAGACCGGGACTAGCGTCAGATACGCAGTATTTT.

This clone was seen a handful of times. The chain has TRBV27 and TRBJ2-7; TRBD1 matches 9 bases. V shed 5 bases and J 5 bases; nucleotides not matched to a gene: 22. The CDR3 spans 19 residues. Germline V gene sequence: CDR1 MNHEY, CDR2 SMNVEV (reference sequence). CDR3 sequence: CASSTTGWAGQGFLNEQYF. The CDR3 DNA is TGTGCCAGCAGTACTACGGGGTGGGCGGGACAGGGTTTTCTAAACGAGCAGTACTTC.

The CDR3 sequence is CASSPNRALNTEAFF. The CDR3 coding sequence is TGTGCCAGCAGCCCCAACAGGGCGTTGAACACTGAAGCTTTCTTT. This chain links TRBV7-6 with TRBJ1-1, with D perhaps TRBD1 (6 bases). This CDR3 spans 15 amino acids. V dropped 5 bases and J dropped 0 bases, with 13 bases sitting between them. Germline CDR1 and CDR2: SGHVS and FNYEAQ. Together with reference TRBV7-6 and TRBJ1-1, the CDR3 gives the full variable domain: GAGVSQSPRYKVTKRGQDVALRCDPISGHVSLYWYRQALGQGPEFLTYFNYEAQQDKSGLPNDRFSAERPEGSISTLTIQRTEQRDSAMYRCASSPNRALNTEAFFGQGTRLTVV.

This chain joins TRBV12-3 or TRBV12-4 and TRBJ2-7; unclear D gene. V shed 6 bases and J shed 0 bases, with 6 bases lying between them. The CDR3 spans 12 residues. CDR3 amino acids: CASSTASYEQYF. As DNA, the CDR3 is TGTGCCAGCAGCACTGCCTCCTACGAGCAGTACTTC.

The chain is built from TRBV5-1 and TRBJ1-4; D unclear. V was shortened by 4 bases and J by 4 bases, with 17 bases between the two germline ends. This CDR3 is 16 amino acids long. Germline V gene sequence: CDR1 SGHRS, CDR2 YFSETQ. The CDR3: CASSPRAGVSNEKLFF. The CDR3 nucleotides read TGCGCCAGCAGCCCGCGGGCTGGGGTTAGTAATGAAAAACTGTTTTTT.

The CDR3 DNA sequence: TGTGCCAGCAGCCAAGGGTTCGGGACAGGGGGCTCCGGGGAGCTGTTTTTT. Translating it yields CASSQGFGTGGSGELFF. The rearrangement links TRBV3-1 (or the pseudogene TRBV3-2) to TRBJ2-2, with TRBD1 matching over 12 bases. V gave up 1 base and J gave up 6 bases; unmatched junction bases: 6. This CDR3 has 17 amino acids. Germline V lookup: CDR1 LGHDT, CDR2 YNNKEL (reference sequence).